Listed below are T cell receptor beta chains from one sample, sequenced in a study of T cell repertoires in cytomegalovirus infection. Each CDR3 protein is one row after TCRdb ran MiXCR on the reads. The repertoire holds about 740,000 distinct CDR3 sequences, with 35% as singletons. Sequencing was performed on PBMCs. These receptors came from a human donor in good health (CMV status not recorded). Some clones in this sample may be carry-over from other donors' samples. CDR3s include the opening cysteine and the closing phenylalanine or tryptophan. D genes are given only for firm matches. Clone size, where shown, is once, few, many, or a class for clones that have expanded.

j_call clone_size d_call v_call cdr3_aa cdr3_nt
TRBJ1-1 - - TRBV6-5 CASSYSGGYTEAFF TGTGCCAGCAGTTACTCGGGTGGGTACACTGAAGCTTTCTTT
TRBJ2-1 few TRBD2 TRBV4-1 CASSQVAGLAGGDEQFF TGCGCCAGCAGCCAAGTTGCTGGCCTAGCGGGGGGCGATGAGCAGTTCTTC
TRBJ1-6 - - TRBV6-5 CASTLNGDYNSPLHF TGTGCCAGCACCTTAAACGGGGACTATAATTCACCCCTCCACTTT
TRBJ2-1 - - TRBV5-4 CASSYKLAGAIYNEQFF TGTGCCAGCAGTTACAAATTGGCCGGGGCTATCTACAATGAGCAGTTCTTC
TRBJ1-2 few - TRBV7-9 CASSQARGLTNYGYTF TGTGCCAGCAGCCAGGCCCGGGGGCTTACTAACTATGGCTACACCTTC
TRBJ1-1 - TRBD1 TRBV7-9 CASLPRDRAGAEAFF TGTGCCAGCCTGCCAAGGGACAGGGCGGGAGCTGAAGCTTTCTTT
TRBJ1-1 once TRBD1 TRBV11-3 CASSSAGQTNTEAFF TGTGCCAGCAGCTCCGCGGGACAGACGAACACTGAAGCTTTCTTT
TRBJ2-2 - - TRBV15 CATSRGGVNTGELFF TGTGCCACCAGCAGAGGCGGCGTGAACACCGGGGAGCTGTTTTTT
TRBJ1-6 - - TRBV9 CASSQGPGRAYNSPLHF TGTGCCAGCAGCCAGGGGCCCGGGCGCGCTTATAATTCACCCCTCCACTTT
TRBJ2-7 - TRBD1 TRBV28 CASSLFRQGYEQYF TGTGCCAGCAGTTTATTTCGACAGGGCTACGAGCAGTACTTC
TRBJ1-5 few - TRBV12-3/TRBV12-4 CASSLGVSGPQHF TGTGCCAGCAGTTTGGGTGTGTCGGGACCCCAGCATTTT
TRBJ1-2 - - TRBV29-1 CSVPASVTNYGYTF TGCAGCGTGCCCGCTTCGGTTACCAACTATGGCTACACATTC
TRBJ1-6 few TRBD1 TRBV28 CASSPIPKDRDRGRQSLHF TGTGCCAGCAGCCCCATCCCAAAGGACCGGGACAGGGGGCGTCAATCCCTCCACTTT
TRBJ2-7 - TRBD1 TRBV29-1 CSVEGDRVPYEQYF TGCAGCGTTGAAGGTGACAGGGTGCCCTACGAGCAGTACTTC
TRBJ2-3 - TRBD1 TRBV15 CATSRDRGTGSDTQYF TGTGCCACCAGCAGAGATAGGGGGACAGGGTCAGATACGCAGTATTTT
TRBJ2-7 - - TRBV24-1 CATSDLDSRKQYF TGTGCCACCAGTGATCTGGACAGCCGAAAGCAGTACTTC
TRBJ2-3 few - TRBV7-2 CASSFGVGGASDTQYF TGTGCCAGCAGCTTTGGGGTGGGGGGCGCATCCGATACGCAGTATTTT